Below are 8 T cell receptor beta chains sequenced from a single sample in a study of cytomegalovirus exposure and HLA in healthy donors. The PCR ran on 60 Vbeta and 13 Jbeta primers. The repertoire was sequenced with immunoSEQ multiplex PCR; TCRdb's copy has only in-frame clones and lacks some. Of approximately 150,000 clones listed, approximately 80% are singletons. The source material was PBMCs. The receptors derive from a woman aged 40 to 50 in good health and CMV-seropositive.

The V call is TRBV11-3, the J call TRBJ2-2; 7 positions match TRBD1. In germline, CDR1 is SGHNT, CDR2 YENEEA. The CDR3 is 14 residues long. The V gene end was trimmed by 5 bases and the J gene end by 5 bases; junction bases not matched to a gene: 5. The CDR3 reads CASSTTGKTGELFF. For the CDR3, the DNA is TGTGCCAGCAGCACGACAGGGAAAACCGGGGAGCTGTTTTTT. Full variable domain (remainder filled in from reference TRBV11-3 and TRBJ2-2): EAGVVQSPRYKIIEKKQPVAFWCNPISGHNTLYWYLQNLGQGPELLIRYENEEAVDDSQLPKDRFSAERLKGVDSTLKIQPAELGDSAVYLCASSTTGKTGELFFGEGSRLTVL.

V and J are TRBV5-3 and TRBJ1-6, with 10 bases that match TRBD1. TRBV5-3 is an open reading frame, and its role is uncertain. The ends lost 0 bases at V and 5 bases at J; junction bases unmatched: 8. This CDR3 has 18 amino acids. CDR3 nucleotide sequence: TGTGCCAGAAGCTTGGAGAGGGGACAGGGGATCGATAATTCACCCCTCCACTTT. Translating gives CARSLERGQGIDNSPLHF.

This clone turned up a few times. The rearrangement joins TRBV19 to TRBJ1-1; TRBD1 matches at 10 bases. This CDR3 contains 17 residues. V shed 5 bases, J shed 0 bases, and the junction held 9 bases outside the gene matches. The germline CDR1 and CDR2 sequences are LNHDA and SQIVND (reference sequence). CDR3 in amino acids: CASSEAGTGAMNTEAFF. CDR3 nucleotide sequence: TGTGCCAGTAGTGAAGCCGGGACAGGGGCGATGAACACTGAAGCTTTCTTT.

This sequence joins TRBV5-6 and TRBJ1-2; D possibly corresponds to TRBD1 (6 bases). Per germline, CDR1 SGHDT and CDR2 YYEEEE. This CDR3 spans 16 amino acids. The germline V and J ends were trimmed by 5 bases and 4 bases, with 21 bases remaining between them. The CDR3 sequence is CASSRTSQGSGYGYTF. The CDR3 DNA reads TGTGCCAGCAGTCGCACGTCGCAGGGGTCAGGCTATGGCTACACCTTC.

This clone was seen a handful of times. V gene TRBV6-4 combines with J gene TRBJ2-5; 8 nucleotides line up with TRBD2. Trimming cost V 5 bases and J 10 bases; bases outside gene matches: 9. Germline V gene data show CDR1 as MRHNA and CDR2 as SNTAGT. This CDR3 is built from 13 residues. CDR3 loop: CASSSGPGGVQYF. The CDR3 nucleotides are TGTGCCAGCAGTTCCGGGCCGGGGGGGGTCCAGTACTTC.

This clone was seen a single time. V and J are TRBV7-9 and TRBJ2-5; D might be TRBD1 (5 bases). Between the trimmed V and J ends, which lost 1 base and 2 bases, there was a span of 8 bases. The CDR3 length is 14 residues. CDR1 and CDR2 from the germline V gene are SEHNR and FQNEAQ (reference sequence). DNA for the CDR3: TGTGCCAGCAGCTTAGACAGGCAGCAAGAGACCCAGTACTTC. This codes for CASSLDRQQETQYF.

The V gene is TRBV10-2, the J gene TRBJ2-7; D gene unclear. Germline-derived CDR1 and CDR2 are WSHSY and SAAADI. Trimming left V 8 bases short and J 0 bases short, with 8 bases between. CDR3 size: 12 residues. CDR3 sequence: CASGQASYEQYF. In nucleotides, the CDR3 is TGCGCCAGCGGGCAGGCCTCCTACGAGCAGTACTTC.

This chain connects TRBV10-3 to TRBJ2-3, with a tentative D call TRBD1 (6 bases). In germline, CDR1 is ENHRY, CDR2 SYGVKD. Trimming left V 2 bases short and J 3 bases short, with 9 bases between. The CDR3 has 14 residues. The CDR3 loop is CAISEGGFTDTQYF. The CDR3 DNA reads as TGTGCCATCAGTGAGGGGGGCTTTACAGATACGCAGTATTTT.